The clone carrying this T cell receptor beta chain occurred a few times. Its antigen is still unknown. This sample was included in a study of blood T cells in healthy people across ages. Overall study results and limits: Observed TCR beta diversity showed a strong correlation with the percentage of naive T cells as measured by flow cytometry. Changes seen in expanded clonotypes were possibly confounded by donor CMV status left unknown.

V lost 3 bases, J lost 2 bases, and 12 bases stayed unmatched. Germline lookup yields CDR1 ENHRY and CDR2 SYGVKD. The CDR3 is made up of 19 amino acids. The use of a sample-barcoded 5' primer and a J-beta primer mix characterized a second PCR of roughly 6 to 11 cycles. In TCRdb, the 5' RACE reads were re-called with MiXCR into one record per CDR3 protein. The repertoire consists of some 860,000 distinct CDR3 sequences, with roughly 56% occurring once and the leading ten covering 20% to 30%. J is TRBJ2-7 and V is TRBV10-3, with 14 nucleotides matching TRBD2. Sequenced input: blood. This clonotype was sampled from a man aged 40-49 years in good health. For the CDR3, the DNA is TGTGCCATCAGTGACCCCGGGGGACTAGCGGGAGCTTCTCCCTACGAGCAGTACTTC. Translating gives CAISDPGGLAGASPYEQYF.